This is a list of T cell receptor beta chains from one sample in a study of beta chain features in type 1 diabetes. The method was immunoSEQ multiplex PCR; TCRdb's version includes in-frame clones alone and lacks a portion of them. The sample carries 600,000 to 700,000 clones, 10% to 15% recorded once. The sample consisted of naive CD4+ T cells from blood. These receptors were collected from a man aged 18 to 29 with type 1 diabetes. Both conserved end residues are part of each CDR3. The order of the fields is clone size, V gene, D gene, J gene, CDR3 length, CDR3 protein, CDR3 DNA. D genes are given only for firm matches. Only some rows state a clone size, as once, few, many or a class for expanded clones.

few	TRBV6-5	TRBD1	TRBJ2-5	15	CASSYSTGNQETQYF	TGTGCCAGCAGTTACTCGACAGGGAATCAAGAGACCCAGTACTTC
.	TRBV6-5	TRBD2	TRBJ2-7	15	CASFALLAGEAEQYF	TGTGCCAGCTTCGCATTACTAGCGGGGGAGGCCGAGCAGTACTTC
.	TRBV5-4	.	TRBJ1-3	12	CANGDSGNTIYF	TGTGCCAACGGAGACTCTGGAAACACCATATATTTT
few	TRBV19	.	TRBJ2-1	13	CASTWTGNNEQFF	TGTGCCAGTACGTGGACGGGGAACAATGAGCAGTTCTTC
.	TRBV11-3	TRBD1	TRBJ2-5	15	CASSPQTGSSETQYF	TGTGCCAGCAGCCCCCAGACAGGGAGTAGTGAGACCCAGTACTTC
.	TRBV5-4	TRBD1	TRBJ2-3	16	CASSSSTGTYTDTQYF	TGTGCCAGCAGCAGTTCGACAGGGACCTACACAGATACGCAGTATTTT
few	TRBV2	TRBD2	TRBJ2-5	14	CASTLTSAEETQYF	TGTGCCAGCACTTTGACTAGCGCGGAAGAGACCCAGTACTTC
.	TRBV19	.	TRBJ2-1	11	CASSLWDEQFF	TGTGCCAGTAGTCTGTGGGATGAGCAGTTCTTC
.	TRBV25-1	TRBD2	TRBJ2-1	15	CASSDPGPAGGEQFF	TGTGCCAGCAGTGATCCTGGGCCTGCGGGGGGTGAGCAGTTCTTC
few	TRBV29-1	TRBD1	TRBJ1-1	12	CSVGGQYTEAFF	TGCAGCGTTGGGGGACAGTACACTGAAGCTTTCTTT
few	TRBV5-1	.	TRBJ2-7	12	CASSSGSLEQYF	TGCGCCAGCAGCTCAGGTAGCCTCGAGCAGTACTTC
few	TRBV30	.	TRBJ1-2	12	CAWNLDSTGYTF	TGTGCCTGGAACCTCGACAGTACCGGCTACACCTTC
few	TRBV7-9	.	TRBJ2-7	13	CASSTYRRYEQYF	TGTGCCAGCTCAACTTATCGACGGTACGAGCAGTACTTC
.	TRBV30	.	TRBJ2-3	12	CAWSLHTGTQYF	TGTGCCTGGAGCTTGCATACGGGTACGCAGTATTTT
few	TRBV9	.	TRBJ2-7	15	CASSPQGRETYEQYF	TGTGCCAGCAGCCCCCAAGGGCGGGAAACCTACGAGCAGTACTTC
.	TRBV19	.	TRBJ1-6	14	CASSADMENSPLHF	TGTGCCAGTAGTGCGGACATGGAAAATTCACCCCTCCACTTT
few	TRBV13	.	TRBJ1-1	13	CASSQTANTEAFF	TGTGCCAGCAGCCAGACGGCGAACACTGAAGCTTTCTTT
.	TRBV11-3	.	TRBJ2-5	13	CASSLGGKETQYF	TGTGCCAGCAGCTTAGGTGGGAAAGAGACCCAGTACTTC
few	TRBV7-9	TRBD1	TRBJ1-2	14	CASSPADRVGGYTF	TGTGCCAGCAGCCCTGCCGACAGGGTGGGCGGCTACACCTTC
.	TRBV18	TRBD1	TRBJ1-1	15	CASSQDRSMNTEAFF	TGTGCCAGCTCACAGGACAGGAGCATGAACACTGAAGCTTTCTTT
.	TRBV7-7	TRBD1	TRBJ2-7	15	CASSARQGANYEQYF	TGTGCTAGCAGCGCTCGACAGGGGGCAAATTACGAGCAGTACTTC
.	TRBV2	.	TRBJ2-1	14	CASSYMGSHNEQFF	TGTGCCAGCAGCTACATGGGATCCCACAATGAGCAGTTCTTC
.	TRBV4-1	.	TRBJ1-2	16	CASSQGVDSPNYGYTF	TGCGCCAGCAGCCAAGGTGTTGACAGCCCCAACTATGGCTACACCTTC
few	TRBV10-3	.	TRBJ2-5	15	CAISESRGGQETQYF	TGTGCCATCAGTGAAAGCAGGGGCGGCCAAGAGACCCAGTACTTC
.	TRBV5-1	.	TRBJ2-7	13	CASSLDIYYEQYF	TGCGCCAGCAGCTTGGACATTTACTACGAGCAGTACTTC
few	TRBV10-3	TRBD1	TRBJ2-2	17	CAISVGTGATNTGELFF	TGTGCCATCAGTGTGGGGACAGGGGCAACGAACACCGGGGAGCTGTTTTTT
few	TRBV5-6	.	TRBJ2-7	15	CASSTGQFGYYEQYF	TGTGCCAGCAGCACCGGACAATTTGGGTACTACGAGCAGTACTTC
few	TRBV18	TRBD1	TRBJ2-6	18	CASSPTGTATSGANVLTF	TGTGCCAGCTCACCCACCGGGACAGCCACCTCTGGGGCCAACGTCCTGACTTTC
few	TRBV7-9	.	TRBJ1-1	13	CASSFALNTEAFF	TGTGCCAGCAGCTTTGCTCTCAACACTGAAGCTTTCTTT
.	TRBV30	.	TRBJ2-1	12	CAWSRVVIEQFF	TGTGCCTGGAGTAGAGTGGTTATTGAGCAGTTCTTC
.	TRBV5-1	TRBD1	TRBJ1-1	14	CASSTGQGSAEAFF	TGCGCCAGCAGCACGGGACAGGGTAGCGCTGAAGCTTTCTTT
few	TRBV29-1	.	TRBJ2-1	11	CSVEGTIEQFF	TGCAGCGTTGAAGGGACTATTGAGCAGTTCTTC
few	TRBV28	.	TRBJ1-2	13	CASIQGANYGYTF	TGTGCCAGTATTCAGGGAGCAAACTATGGCTACACCTTC
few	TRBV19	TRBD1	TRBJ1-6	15	CASNPGQVINSPLHF	TGTGCCAGTAATCCGGGACAGGTGATTAATTCACCCCTCCACTTT
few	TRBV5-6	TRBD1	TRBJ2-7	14	CASSQDRGSYEQYF	TGTGCCAGCAGCCAGGACAGGGGATCCTACGAGCAGTACTTC
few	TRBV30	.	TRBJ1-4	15	CAWSPVFATNEKLFF	TGTGCCTGGAGTCCCGTATTTGCAACTAATGAAAAACTGTTTTTT
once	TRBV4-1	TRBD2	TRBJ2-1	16	CASSQEGGGGLNEQFF	TGCGCCAGCAGCCAAGAGGGCGGGGGAGGCCTCAATGAGCAGTTCTTC
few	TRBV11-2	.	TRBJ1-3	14	CASSLQISGNTIYF	TGTGCCAGCAGCTTGCAGATCTCTGGAAACACCATATATTTT
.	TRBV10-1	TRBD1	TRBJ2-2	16	CASSESQGANTGELFF	TGCGCCAGCAGTGAGTCCCAGGGGGCGAACACCGGGGAGCTGTTTTTT
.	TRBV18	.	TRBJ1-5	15	CASQTAAGANQPQHF	TGTGCCAGCCAAACCGCCGCGGGGGCAAATCAGCCCCAGCATTTT
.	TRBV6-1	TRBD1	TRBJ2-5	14	CASSVQTGQETQYF	TGTGCCAGCAGTGTACAGACAGGGCAAGAGACCCAGTACTTC
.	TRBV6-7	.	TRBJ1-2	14	CASTNPVAAYGYTF	TGTGCCAGCACCAACCCAGTGGCAGCATATGGCTACACCTTC
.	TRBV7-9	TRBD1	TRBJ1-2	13	CASSYQGEGGYTF	TGTGCCAGCAGCTACCAGGGGGAAGGTGGCTACACCTTC
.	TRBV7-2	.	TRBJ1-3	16	CASSLVIAAVGNTIYF	TGTGCCAGCAGCTTAGTTATTGCGGCAGTAGGAAACACCATATATTTT
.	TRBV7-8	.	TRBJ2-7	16	CASSLGSDIRAYEQYF	TGTGCCAGCAGCTTAGGCTCGGACATCCGGGCCTACGAGCAGTACTTC
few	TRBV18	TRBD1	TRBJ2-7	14	CASSFRSGGREQYF	TGTGCCAGCTCATTCCGGTCAGGGGGCCGCGAGCAGTACTTC
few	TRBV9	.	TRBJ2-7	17	CASSVATAADPPYEQYF	TGTGCCAGCAGCGTAGCTACGGCGGCAGATCCACCCTACGAGCAGTACTTC